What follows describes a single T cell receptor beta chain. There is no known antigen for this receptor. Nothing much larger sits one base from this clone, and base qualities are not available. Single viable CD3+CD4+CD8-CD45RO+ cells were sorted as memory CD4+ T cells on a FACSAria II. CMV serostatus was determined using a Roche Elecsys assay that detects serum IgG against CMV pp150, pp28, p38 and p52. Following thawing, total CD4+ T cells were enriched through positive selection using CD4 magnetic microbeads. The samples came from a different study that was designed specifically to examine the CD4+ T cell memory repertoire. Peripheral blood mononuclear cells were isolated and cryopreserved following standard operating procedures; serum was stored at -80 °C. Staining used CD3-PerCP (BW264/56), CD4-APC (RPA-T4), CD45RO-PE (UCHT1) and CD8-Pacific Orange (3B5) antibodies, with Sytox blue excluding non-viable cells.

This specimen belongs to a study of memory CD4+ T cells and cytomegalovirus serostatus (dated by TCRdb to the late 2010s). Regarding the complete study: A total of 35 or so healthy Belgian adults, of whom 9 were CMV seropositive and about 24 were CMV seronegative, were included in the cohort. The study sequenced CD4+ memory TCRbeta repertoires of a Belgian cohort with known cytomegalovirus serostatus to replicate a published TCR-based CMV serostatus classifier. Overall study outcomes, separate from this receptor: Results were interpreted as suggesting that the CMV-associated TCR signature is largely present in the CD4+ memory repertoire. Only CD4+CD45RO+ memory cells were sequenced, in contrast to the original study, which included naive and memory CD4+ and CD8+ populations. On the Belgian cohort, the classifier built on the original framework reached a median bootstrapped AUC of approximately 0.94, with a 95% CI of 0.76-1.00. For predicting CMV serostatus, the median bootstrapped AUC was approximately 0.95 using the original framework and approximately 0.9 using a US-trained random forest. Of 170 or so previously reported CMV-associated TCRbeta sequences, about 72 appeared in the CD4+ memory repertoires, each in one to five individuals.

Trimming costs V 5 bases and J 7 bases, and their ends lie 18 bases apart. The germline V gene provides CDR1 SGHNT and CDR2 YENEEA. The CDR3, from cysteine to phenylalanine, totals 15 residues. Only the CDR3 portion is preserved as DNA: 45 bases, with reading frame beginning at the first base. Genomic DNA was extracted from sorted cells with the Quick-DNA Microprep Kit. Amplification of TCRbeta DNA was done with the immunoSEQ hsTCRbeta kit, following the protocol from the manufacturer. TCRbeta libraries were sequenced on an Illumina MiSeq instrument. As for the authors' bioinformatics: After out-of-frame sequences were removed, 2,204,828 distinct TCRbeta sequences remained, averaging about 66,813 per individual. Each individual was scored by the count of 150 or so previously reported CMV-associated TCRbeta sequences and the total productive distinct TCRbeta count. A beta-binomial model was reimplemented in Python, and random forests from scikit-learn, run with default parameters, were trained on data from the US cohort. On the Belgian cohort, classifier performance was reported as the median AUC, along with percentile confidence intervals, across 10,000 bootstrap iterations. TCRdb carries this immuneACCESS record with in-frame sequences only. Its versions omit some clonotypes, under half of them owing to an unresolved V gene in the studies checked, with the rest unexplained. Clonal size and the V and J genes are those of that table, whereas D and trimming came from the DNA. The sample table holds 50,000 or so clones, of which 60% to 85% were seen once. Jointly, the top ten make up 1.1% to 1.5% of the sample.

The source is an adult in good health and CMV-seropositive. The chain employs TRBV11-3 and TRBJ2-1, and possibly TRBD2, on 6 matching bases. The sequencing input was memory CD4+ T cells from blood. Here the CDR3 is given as CASSPSLGAGNEQFF. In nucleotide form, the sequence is TGTGCCAGCAGCCCCTCATTAGGGGCGGGAAATGAGCAGTTCTTC.